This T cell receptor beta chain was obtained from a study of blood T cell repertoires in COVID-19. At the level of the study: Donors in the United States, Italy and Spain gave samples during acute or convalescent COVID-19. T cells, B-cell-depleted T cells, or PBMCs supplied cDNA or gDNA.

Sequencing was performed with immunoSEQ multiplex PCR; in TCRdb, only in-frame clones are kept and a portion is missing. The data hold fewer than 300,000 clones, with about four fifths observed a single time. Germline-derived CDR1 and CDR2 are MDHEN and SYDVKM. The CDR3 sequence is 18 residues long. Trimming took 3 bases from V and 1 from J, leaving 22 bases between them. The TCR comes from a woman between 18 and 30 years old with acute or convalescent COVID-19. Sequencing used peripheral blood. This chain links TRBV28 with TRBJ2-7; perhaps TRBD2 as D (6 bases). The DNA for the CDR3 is TGTGCCAGCAGTTTTCACCCAGAGGACTATACCTCATCCTACGAGCAGTACTTC. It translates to CASSFHPEDYTSSYEQYF.